The present entry profiles one T cell receptor beta chain with its context. The authors' processing: Estimation of nucleated cell counts was performed using reference gene primer amplification. The protocol was immunoSEQ multiplex PCR, while the TCRdb copy is restricted to in-frame clones and leaves out a portion. V, J and clone size are those of that table, while D and trimming were read from the DNA. The sample records 110,000 or so clones, around 89% being singletons. These data originate in a study of blood T cell repertoires in COVID-19. On the study more broadly: COVID-19 samples collected from the United States, Italy and Spain covered acute and convalescent phases. T cells, B-cell-depleted T cells, or PBMCs provided the cDNA or gDNA that served as material.

The germline CDR1 and CDR2 sequences are SGHTA and FQGNSA. This CDR3 contains 16 residues. V was cut by 6 bases and J by 0 bases, with 12 bases left in between. Specimen: peripheral blood. The J gene is TRBJ1-6, the V gene TRBV7-2; weak D call: TRBD1 (6 bases). The TCR originated in a human donor with acute or convalescent COVID-19. The donor label of this sample is uncertain. CDR3 bases: TGTGCCAGCAGGGGGGGGGCCGTCTCCTATAATTCACCCCTCCACTTT. It specifies CASRGGAVSYNSPLHF.